The entry below describes one T cell receptor beta chain. Method: immunoSEQ multiplex PCR; TCRdb's copy keeps in-frame clones and lacks some. The sample contains 65,000 to 85,000 clones, approximately 76% of which appear only once. The sample comes from a study of radiotherapy plus CTLA-4 blockade in lung cancer. This CDR3 has 14 amino acids. The J gene is TRBJ2-5, the V gene TRBV1; whether TRBD2, the table's D call, matches the DNA was not checked. The DNA matches TRBJ2-7 better at its end, which makes the J call doubtful. TRBV1 represents a pseudogene. The sequence was collected from a human donor with non-small cell lung cancer whose response to radiotherapy plus ipilimumab could not be evaluated. Some clones in this sample may be carry-over from other donors' samples. Sequenced material: peripheral blood, taken from a patient treated with radiotherapy plus ipilimumab. CDR3 in DNA: TGCACCAGCAGCCAAGATCCTCGTCCCTACGAGCAGTACTTC. It yields the protein CTSSQDPRPYEQYF.